This is a list of T cell receptor beta chains from one sample in a study of shared clonotypes between healthy human individuals. Clones were sequenced by immunoSEQ multiplex PCR, and TCRdb holds only the in-frame ones, with some missing. The sample includes some 1 million clones, roughly 75% of them seen just once. Sequenced input: memory CD4+ T cells sorted from blood. These receptors came from a man in his late teens or twenties in good health. The CDR3 runs from the conserved cysteine through the conserved F or W. The D gene is left open where the match is weak. Clone size is stated in some rows and not others, as once, few, many or a class when expanded.

size	D	V	J	DNA	CDR3
once	-	TRBV10-1	TRBJ2-4	TGCGCCAGCAGTGAGGGCGCGGGAGCCAAAAACATTCAGTACTTC	CASSEGAGAKNIQYF
-	-	TRBV10-3	TRBJ1-4	TGTGCCATCAGTGAAGGGAGACCGGCAACTAATGAAAAACTGTTTTTT	CAISEGRPATNEKLFF
-	-	TRBV21-1	TRBJ2-7	TGTGCCAGCAGCCTAAAAGGTAATGGGCAGTACTTC	CASSLKGNGQYF
-	TRBD2	TRBV10-2	TRBJ2-1	TGCGCCAGCAGTGGGACTAGCGGGGGGGGCGGGTTCTTC	CASSGTSGGGGFF
-	TRBD2	TRBV25-1	TRBJ2-7	TGTGCCAGCAGTGCCCTTAGCGGGGGCCTTTACGAGCAGTACTTC	CASSALSGGLYEQYF
-	TRBD1	TRBV11-2	TRBJ1-4	TGTGCCAGCAGCTTAACGGGACAGGGTTATGAAAAACTGTTTTTT	CASSLTGQGYEKLFF
few	-	TRBV29-1	TRBJ2-6	TGCAGCGCCCTACACCCCTCTGGGGCCAACGTCCTGACTTTC	CSALHPSGANVLTF
-	-	TRBV6-5	TRBJ1-3	TGTGCCAGCAGTTACTCACAGGGAGCTGGAAACACCATATATTTT	CASSYSQGAGNTIYF
-	-	TRBV9	TRBJ2-3	TGTGCCAGCAGCGCCCAAAAGGAGGATACGCAGTATTTT	CASSAQKEDTQYF
-	TRBD1	TRBV30	TRBJ1-5	TGTGCCTGGTCTGGGACAGACAATCAGCCCCAGCATTTT	CAWSGTDNQPQHF
-	TRBD1	TRBV9	TRBJ2-6	TGTGCCAGCAGCGCTTGGACAGGGAGCTCTGGGGCCAACGTCCTGACTTTC	CASSAWTGSSGANVLTF
-	-	TRBV2	TRBJ2-3	TGTGCCAGCAGTGAAGTCTCAGATACGCAGTATTTT	CASSEVSDTQYF
-	-	TRBV19	TRBJ1-6	TGTGCCAGTAGTGTGACGCAGGGGTCTAATTCACCCCTCCACTTT	CASSVTQGSNSPLHF
-	-	TRBV7-2	TRBJ2-7	TGTGCCAGCAGCTCGGGGCCGGGCCTTAGCTCCTACGAGCAGTACTTC	CASSSGPGLSSYEQYF
-	-	TRBV11-2	TRBJ1-5	TGTGCCAGCAGCTTCGGACCTAGGGAGCCCCAGCATTTT	CASSFGPREPQHF
-	-	TRBV29-1	TRBJ1-5	TGCAGCGTTGAAACTGGGGGAATCGATCAGCCCCAGCATTTT	CSVETGGIDQPQHF
-	-	TRBV11-2	TRBJ1-2	TGTGCCAGCAGCGTAGGGGGAAGCTACACCTTC	CASSVGGSYTF
-	-	TRBV7-2	TRBJ2-3	TGTGCCAGCAGCCCGCAATGGGGGAGGACAGATACGCAGTATTTT	CASSPQWGRTDTQYF
-	-	TRBV4-3	TRBJ1-1	TGCGCCAGCAGCGCCCAGGAGGGAACTGAAGCTTTCTTT	CASSAQEGTEAFF
-	-	TRBV6-6	TRBJ1-6	TGTGCCAGCAGGCCCCGACAGGTTTCTTCACCCCTCCACTTT	CASRPRQVSSPLHF
-	TRBD1	TRBV5-4	TRBJ1-3	TGTGCCAGCAGTCAGGGGGAAGGGGCATCTGGAAACACCATATATTTT	CASSQGEGASGNTIYF
few	-	TRBV5-6	TRBJ1-2	TGTGCCAGCAGCTGGGGGCCTAACTCGGGAGGCTACACCTTC	CASSWGPNSGGYTF
-	-	TRBV5-6	TRBJ2-7	TGTGCCAGCAGCCCGGGGCGGGCTCCCTCCTACGAGCAGTACTTC	CASSPGRAPSYEQYF
many	TRBD2	TRBV5-1	TRBJ2-2	TGCGCCAGCAGCTTCGCATCGGGAGGGGTCGGGGAGCTGTTTTTT	CASSFASGGVGELFF
few	-	TRBV27	TRBJ2-2	TGTGCCAGCAGCCCCGGCGCATACACCGGGGAGCTGTTTTTT	CASSPGAYTGELFF
few	-	TRBV5-1	TRBJ2-3	TGCGCCAGCAGCTTGGCCGGGGGCACAGATACGCAGTATTTT	CASSLAGGTDTQYF
once	TRBD1	TRBV11-3	TRBJ2-1	TGTGCCAGCAGCTCGTCGACAGGGAGCTCCTACAATGAGCAGTTCTTC	CASSSSTGSSYNEQFF
-	-	TRBV18	TRBJ2-4	TGTGCCAGCTCACAGGGTAGCCAAAAAGCTCAGTACTTC	CASSQGSQKAQYF
-	-	TRBV6-1	TRBJ2-1	TGTGCCACCCCAGGGGTGAGGGGAAATGAGCAGTTCTTC	CATPGVRGNEQFF
-	-	TRBV5-1	TRBJ2-3	TGCGCCAGCAGCTTGGACTCTACTAGCACAGATACGCAGTATTTT	CASSLDSTSTDTQYF
-	-	TRBV6-5	TRBJ2-6	TGTGCCAGCAGGGACTACCGCTCTGGGGCCAACGTCCTGACTTTC	CASRDYRSGANVLTF
few	-	TRBV28	TRBJ2-1	TGTGCCAGCAGTCGCACCGAGCAGTTCTTC	CASSRTEQFF
-	TRBD2	TRBV10-1	TRBJ2-3	TGCGCCAGCAGTGAAGCGGGAGCTTGGACAGATACGCAGTATTTT	CASSEAGAWTDTQYF
once	-	TRBV6-4	TRBJ2-2	TGTGCCAGCAGTACAGGGAACACCGGGGAGCTGTTTTTT	CASSTGNTGELFF
-	-	TRBV7-6	TRBJ1-3	TGTGCCAGCAGCTTAATGGCCTCCTCTGGAAACACCATATATTTT	CASSLMASSGNTIYF
-	-	TRBV6-5	TRBJ2-1	TGTGCCAGCAGTCACGGAAAGGGTGAGCAGTTCTTC	CASSHGKGEQFF
-	-	TRBV20-1	TRBJ2-7	TGCAGTGCCTCCTTGGGGGGCGAGCAGTACTTC	CSASLGGEQYF
once	-	TRBV6-6	TRBJ1-2	TGTGCCAGCAGTTACAGGGGTGAGAACTATGGCTACACCTTC	CASSYRGENYGYTF
few	-	TRBV4-1	TRBJ2-5	TGCGCCAGCAGCCCCCCCTACTTCCAAGGGGCCCAGTACTTC	CASSPPYFQGAQYF